Each of the 3 T cell receptor beta chains below was sequenced from the same sample in a study of shared clonotypes between healthy human individuals. Repertoires were generated with immunoSEQ multiplex PCR, while TCRdb's copy carries only in-frame clones and drops some. In the table there are 2,500,000 or so clones, around 93% of which are singletons. Sequencing used naive CD4+ T cells from PBMCs. Subset meaning: CD45RA+ positively selected. Receptor source: a young man in good health. Some clones in this sample may be carry-over from other donors' samples.

The gene calls are TRBV5-1 and TRBJ1-1; D gene unclear. This CDR3 has 12 amino acids. V lost 0 bases and J lost 6, with 6 bases in between. Per germline, CDR1 SGHRS and CDR2 YFSETQ. This CDR3 is CASSLEGSEAFF. The CDR3 bases are TGCGCCAGCAGCTTGGAGGGTTCTGAAGCTTTCTTT.

Notes on this clone: The sample contains more than one DNA sequence encoding this CDR3. The chain carries TRBV20-1 and TRBJ2-7; the D gene is possibly TRBD2 (5 bases). The germline gives CDR1 DFQATT, CDR2 SNEGSKA (reference sequence). The CDR3 sequence is 11 residues long. The V and J ends lost 6 bases and 3 bases respectively, with 9 bases between them. DNA of the CDR3: TGCAGTGCCCGGGGTTTCTACGAGCAGTACTTC. Translated, it gives CSARGFYEQYF.

The genes are TRBV4-3 and TRBJ2-2; tentatively, D is TRBD1 (6 bases). CDR3 size: 17 residues. The germline V and J ends were trimmed by 0 bases and 1 base, with 12 bases remaining between them. CDR1 and CDR2 (germline): LGHNA, YSLEER. The CDR3 nucleotides are TGCGCCAGCAGCCAAGAGTACCTACAGGGGAACACCGGGGAGCTGTTTTTT. Its protein product is CASSQEYLQGNTGELFF.